This entry concerns a single T cell receptor (beta chain). As processed by the authors: Amplification with reference gene primers provided the estimates of nucleated cell counts. The data were produced by immunoSEQ multiplex PCR, yet TCRdb's version contains in-frame clones alone and is incomplete. V, J and clone size are those of that table, while D and trimming were read from the DNA. Of 70,000 or so clones in the sample, about nine tenths are singletons; the top ten hold over 8%. CDR1 is SGHTA, CDR2 FQGTGA, per germline. This CDR3 spans 15 amino acids. The V and J ends lost 5 bases and 6 bases, in that order; junction bases with no gene match: 6. The sample originates from a study of blood T cell repertoires in COVID-19. About the study: Samples came from the United States, Italy and Spain, spanning acute and convalescent COVID-19. Nucleic acid was either cDNA or gDNA, and it came from T cells, B-cell-depleted T cells, or PBMCs.

Source material: peripheral blood. The receptor comes from a human donor in a cohort sampled during active COVID-19. The chain combines TRBV7-3 with TRBJ2-1; 11 bases fit TRBD2. CDR3 region: CASSQGLAGGNEQFF. CDR3 sequence (DNA): TGTGCCAGCAGCCAAGGACTAGCGGGTGGCAATGAGCAGTTCTTC.